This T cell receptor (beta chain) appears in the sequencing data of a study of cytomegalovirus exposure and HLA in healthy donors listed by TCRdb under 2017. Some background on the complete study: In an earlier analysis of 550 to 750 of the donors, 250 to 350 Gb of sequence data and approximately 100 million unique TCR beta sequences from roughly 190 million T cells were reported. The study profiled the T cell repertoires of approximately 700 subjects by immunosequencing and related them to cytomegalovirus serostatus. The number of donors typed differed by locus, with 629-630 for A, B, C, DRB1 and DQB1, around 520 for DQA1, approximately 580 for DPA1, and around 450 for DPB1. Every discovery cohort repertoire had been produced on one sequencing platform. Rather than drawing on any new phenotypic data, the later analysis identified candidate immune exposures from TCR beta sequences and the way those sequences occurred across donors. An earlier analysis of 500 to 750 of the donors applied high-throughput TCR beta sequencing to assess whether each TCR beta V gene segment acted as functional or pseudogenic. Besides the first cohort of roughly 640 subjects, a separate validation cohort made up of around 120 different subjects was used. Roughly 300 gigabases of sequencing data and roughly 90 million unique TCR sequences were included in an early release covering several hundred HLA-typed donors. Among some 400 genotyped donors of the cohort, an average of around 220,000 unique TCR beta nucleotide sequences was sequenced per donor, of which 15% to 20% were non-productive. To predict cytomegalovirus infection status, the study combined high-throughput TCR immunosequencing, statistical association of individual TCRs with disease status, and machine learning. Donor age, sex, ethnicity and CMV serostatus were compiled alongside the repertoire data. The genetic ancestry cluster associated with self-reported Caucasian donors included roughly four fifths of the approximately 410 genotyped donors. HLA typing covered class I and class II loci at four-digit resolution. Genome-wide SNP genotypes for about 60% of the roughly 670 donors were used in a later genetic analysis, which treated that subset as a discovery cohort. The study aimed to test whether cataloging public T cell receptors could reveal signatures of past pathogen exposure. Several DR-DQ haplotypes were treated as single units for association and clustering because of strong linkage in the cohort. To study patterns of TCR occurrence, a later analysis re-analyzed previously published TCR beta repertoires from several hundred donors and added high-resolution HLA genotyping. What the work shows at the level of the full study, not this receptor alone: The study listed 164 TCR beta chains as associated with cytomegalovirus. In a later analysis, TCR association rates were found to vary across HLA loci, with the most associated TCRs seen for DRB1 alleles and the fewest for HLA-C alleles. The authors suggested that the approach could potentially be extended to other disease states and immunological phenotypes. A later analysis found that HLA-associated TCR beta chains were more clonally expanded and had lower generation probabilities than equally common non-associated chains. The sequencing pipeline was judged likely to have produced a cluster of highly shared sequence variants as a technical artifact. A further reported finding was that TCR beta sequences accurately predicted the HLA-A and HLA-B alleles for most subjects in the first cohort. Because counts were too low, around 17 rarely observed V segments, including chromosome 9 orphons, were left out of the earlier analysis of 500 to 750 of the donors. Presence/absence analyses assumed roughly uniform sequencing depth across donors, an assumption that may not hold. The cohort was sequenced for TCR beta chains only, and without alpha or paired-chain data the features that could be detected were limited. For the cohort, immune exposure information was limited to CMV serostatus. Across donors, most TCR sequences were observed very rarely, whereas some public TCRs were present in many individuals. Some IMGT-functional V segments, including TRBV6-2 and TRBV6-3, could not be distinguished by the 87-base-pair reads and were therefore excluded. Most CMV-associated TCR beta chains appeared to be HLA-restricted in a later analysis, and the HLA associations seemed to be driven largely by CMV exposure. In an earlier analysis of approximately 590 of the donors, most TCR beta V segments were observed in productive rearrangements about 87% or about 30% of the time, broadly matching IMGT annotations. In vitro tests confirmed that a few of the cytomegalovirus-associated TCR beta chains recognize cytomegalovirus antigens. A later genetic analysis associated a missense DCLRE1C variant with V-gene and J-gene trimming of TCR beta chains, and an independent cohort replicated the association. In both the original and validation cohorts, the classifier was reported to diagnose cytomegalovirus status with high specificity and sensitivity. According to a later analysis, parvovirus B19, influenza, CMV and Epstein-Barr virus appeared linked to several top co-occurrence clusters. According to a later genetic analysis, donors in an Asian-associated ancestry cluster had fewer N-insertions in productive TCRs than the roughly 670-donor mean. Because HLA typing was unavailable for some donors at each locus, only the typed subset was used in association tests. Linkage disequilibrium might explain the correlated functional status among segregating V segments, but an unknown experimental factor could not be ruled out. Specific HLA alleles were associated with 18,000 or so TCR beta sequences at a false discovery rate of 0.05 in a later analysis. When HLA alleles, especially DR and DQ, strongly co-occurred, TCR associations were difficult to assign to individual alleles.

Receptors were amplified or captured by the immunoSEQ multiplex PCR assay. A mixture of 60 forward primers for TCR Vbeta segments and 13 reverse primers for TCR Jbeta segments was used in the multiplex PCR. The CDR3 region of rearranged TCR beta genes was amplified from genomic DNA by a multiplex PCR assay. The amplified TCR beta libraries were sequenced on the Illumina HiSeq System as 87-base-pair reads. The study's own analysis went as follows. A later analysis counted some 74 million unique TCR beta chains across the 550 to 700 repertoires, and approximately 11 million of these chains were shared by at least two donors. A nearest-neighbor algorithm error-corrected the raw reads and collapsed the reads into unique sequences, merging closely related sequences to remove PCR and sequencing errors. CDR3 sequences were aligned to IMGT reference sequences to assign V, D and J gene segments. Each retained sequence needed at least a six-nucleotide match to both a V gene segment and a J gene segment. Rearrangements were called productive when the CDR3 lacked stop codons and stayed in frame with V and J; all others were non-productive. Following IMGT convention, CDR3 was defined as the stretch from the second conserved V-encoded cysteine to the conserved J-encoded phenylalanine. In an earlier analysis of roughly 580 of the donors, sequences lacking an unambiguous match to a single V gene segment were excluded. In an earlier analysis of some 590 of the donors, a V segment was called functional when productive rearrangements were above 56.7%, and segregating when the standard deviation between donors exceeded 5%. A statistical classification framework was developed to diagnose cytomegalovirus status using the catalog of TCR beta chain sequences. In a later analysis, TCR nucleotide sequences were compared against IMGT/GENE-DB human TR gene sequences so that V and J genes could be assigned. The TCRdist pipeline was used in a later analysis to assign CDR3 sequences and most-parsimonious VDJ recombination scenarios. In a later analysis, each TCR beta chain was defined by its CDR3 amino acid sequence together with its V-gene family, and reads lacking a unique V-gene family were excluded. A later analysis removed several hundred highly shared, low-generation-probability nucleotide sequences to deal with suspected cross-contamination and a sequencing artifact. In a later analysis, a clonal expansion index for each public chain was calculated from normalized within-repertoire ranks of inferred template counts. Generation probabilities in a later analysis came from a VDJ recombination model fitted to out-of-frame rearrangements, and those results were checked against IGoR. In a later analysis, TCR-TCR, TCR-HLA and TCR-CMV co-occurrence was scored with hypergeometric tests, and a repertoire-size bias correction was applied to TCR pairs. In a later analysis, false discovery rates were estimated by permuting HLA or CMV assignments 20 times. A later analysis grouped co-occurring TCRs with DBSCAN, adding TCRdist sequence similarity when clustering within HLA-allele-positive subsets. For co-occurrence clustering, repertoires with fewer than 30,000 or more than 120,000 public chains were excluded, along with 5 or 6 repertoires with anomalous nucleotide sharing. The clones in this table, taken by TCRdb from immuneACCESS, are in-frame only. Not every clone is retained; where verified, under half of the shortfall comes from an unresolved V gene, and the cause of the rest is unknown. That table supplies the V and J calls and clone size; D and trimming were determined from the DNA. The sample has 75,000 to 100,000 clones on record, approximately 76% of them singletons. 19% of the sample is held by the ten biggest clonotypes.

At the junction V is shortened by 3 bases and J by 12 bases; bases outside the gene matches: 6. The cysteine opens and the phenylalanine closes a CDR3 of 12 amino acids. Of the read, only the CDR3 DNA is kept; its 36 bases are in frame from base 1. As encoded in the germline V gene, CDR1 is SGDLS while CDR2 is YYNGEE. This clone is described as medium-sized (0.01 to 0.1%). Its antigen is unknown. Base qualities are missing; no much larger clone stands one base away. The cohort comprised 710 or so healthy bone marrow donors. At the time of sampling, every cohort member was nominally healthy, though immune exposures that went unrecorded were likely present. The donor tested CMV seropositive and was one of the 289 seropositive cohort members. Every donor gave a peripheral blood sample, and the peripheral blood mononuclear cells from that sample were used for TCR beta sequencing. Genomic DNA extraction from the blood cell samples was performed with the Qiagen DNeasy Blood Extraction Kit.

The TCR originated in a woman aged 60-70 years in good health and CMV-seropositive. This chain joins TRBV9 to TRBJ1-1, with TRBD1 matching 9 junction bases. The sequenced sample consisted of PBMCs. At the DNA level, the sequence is TGTGCCAGCAGCGCAGAACAGGGGGCCTCTTTCTTT. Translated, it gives CASSAEQGASFF.